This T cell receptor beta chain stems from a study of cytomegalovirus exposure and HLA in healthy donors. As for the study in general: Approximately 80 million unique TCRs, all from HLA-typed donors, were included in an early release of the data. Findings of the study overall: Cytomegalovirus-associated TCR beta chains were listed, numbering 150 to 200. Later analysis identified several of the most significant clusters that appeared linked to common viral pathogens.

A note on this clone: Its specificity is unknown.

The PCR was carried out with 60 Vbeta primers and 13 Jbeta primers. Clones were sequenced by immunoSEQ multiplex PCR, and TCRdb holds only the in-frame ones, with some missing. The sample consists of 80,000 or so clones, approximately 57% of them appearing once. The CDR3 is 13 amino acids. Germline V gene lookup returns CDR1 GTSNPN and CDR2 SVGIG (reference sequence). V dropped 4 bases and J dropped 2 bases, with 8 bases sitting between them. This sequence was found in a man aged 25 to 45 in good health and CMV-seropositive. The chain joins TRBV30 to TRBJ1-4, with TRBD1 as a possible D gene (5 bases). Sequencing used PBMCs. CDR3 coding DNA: TGTGCCTGGACCCAGGGCACTAATGAAAAACTGTTTTTT. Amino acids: CAWTQGTNEKLFF.